This TCR beta chain was identified in a study of control samples from healthy donors and cancer patients. Measured with immunoSEQ multiplex PCR; TCRdb has only the in-frame clones, and not every one. The sample includes approximately 83,000 clones, roughly 93% of them seen just once. V lost 4 bases to trimming and J lost 5 bases, with 13 bases between them. The germline gives CDR1 SGHRS, CDR2 YFSETQ. The CDR3 covers 14 residues. The rearrangement uses TRBV5-1 and TRBJ1-5; tentative D call: TRBD1 (5 bases). The origin of this receptor is a woman in her twenties or thirties in good health. Sequences were obtained from blood. Here the CDR3 reads CASSGDGGDQPQHF. In DNA, the CDR3 is TGCGCCAGCAGCGGGGACGGGGGGGATCAGCCCCAGCATTTT.